This T cell receptor beta chain was profiled in a study of blood T cell repertoires in COVID-19. Study summary: Samples representing acute and convalescent COVID-19 were sourced from the United States, Italy and Spain. Sources were T cells, B-cell-depleted T cells, or PBMCs; the material itself was cDNA or gDNA.

Under the authors' procedure: Quantification of nucleated cells was approximated via reference gene primer amplification. Method: immunoSEQ multiplex PCR; TCRdb's copy keeps in-frame clones and lacks some. That table is the source of V, J and clone size, and D and trimming were worked out from the DNA. Seen here are about 240,000 clones, approximately 78% observed once, and the top ten hold under 15%. The CDR3 is 13 residues long. The V gene lost 3 bases and the J gene lost 2 bases, with 6 bases spanning the gap. This clone was observed once. The J gene is TRBJ2-3, the V gene TRBV12-3 or TRBV12-4, with unresolved D. This TCR was recovered from a woman aged 60 to 75 with active or convalescent COVID-19. Material: peripheral blood. CDR3 in amino acids: CASSLSTTDTQYF. CDR3 DNA sequence: TGTGCCAGCAGTTTGAGCACCACAGATACGCAGTATTTT.